There are a few counts of the clone carrying this T cell receptor (beta chain). Its antigen is not known. The V end was cut by 1 base, the J end by 2 bases, with 9 bases between. The CDR3 loop spans 14 amino acids. Per germline, CDR1 SGHTA and CDR2 FQGNSA. This entry comes from a study of T-cell reconstitution after alpha-beta-depleted transplantation in children. Study-level points and caveats: Several hundred graft clones that had expanded were reportedly the source of alpha-beta T cells about two months after transplant. Day-60 TCRbeta diversity that was high in some patients was derived from surviving recipient T cells and thymic progenitors.

Molecular barcoding with unique molecular identifiers was used for the TCRbeta library. TCRdb reprocessed the PCR reads with MiXCR, giving one entry per CDR3 protein. The table lists approximately 210,000 distinct CDR3 sequences, approximately 15% of them singletons. The TCR comes from a male patient between 2 and 15 years old who had a stem cell transplant for acute lymphoblastic leukemia, so the T cells may come from the graft donor. The genes are TRBV7-2 and TRBJ2-7; D remains ambiguous. The sample was PBMCs, mostly from graft donor cells, taken 360 days after TCRalphabeta/CD19-depleted stem cell transplant. The CDR3 loop reads CASSLVTGTYEQYF. The DNA for the CDR3 is TGTGCCAGCAGCTTAGTTACTGGGACCTACGAGCAGTACTTC.